Each of the 26 T cell receptor beta chains below was sequenced from the same sample in a study of Tregs in tolerant kidney transplant recipients. Measured with immunoSEQ multiplex PCR; TCRdb has only the in-frame clones, and not every one. The data hold tens of thousands of clones, with 84% observed a single time. Sequencing used CD4+ T cells from blood. The receptors come from a human donor in good health.

This clone was found once. V usage is TRBV5-1 and J usage is TRBJ1-1; D is ambiguous. The CDR3 loop spans 14 amino acids. Germline V gene data show CDR1 as SGHRS and CDR2 as YFSETQ. The V gene lost 0 bases and the J gene lost 5 bases, with 11 bases spanning the gap. The CDR3 DNA reads TGCGCCAGCAGCTTGGCCCCCGGGAGTACTGAAGCTTTCTTT. Translating it yields CASSLAPGSTEAFF.

The rearrangement joins TRBV6-5 to TRBJ1-5, with 7 bases aligning to TRBD1. Germline CDR1 and CDR2: MNHEY and SVGAGI. Germline trimming cut 10 bases from V and 4 bases from J; bases unmatched to any gene: 10. This CDR3 region has 14 residues. As DNA, the CDR3 is TGTGCCACCACTAGACAGGGTAGTAATCAGCCCCAGCATTTT. Translation: CATTRQGSNQPQHF.

The chain recombines TRBV19 with TRBJ2-2, with D possibly TRBD1 on 5 matching bases. Germline CDR1 reads LNHDA; CDR2 reads SQIVND (reference sequence). This CDR3 has 15 residues. With 6 bases removed from V and 5 bases from J, the gap between germline ends came to 16 bases. The CDR3 reads CASRAGIRTTGELFF. CDR3 DNA: TGTGCCAGTAGGGCAGGGATCCGCACTACCGGGGAGCTGTTTTTT.

This chain connects TRBV9 to TRBJ2-2, with D perhaps matching TRBD1 (5 bases). V lost 0 bases and J 4 bases, leaving 13 bases between the germline ends. The V gene's germline CDR1 is SGDLS and CDR2 YYNGEE. The CDR3 length is 16 residues. The CDR3 nucleotides are TGTGCCAGCAGCGTAGTTGGGGCACGGGCCACCGGGGAGCTGTTTTTT. The encoded protein is CASSVVGARATGELFF.

The chain employs TRBV7-2 and TRBJ2-5; 8 bases agree with TRBD2. V lost 5 bases, J lost 1 base, and 12 bases stayed unmatched. The germline V gene has CDR1 SGHTA and CDR2 FQGNSA. This CDR3 is 17 amino acids long. CDR3 sequence (DNA): TGTGCCAGCAGCCCCCCCGGTGGCGGGGGGATCCAAGAGACCCAGTACTTC. Translating gives CASSPPGGGGIQETQYF.

On this clone itself: Other DNA sequences within the sample encode an identical CDR3. The chain recombines TRBV5-1 with TRBJ1-1; possible D gene TRBD1, 6 bases. V was pared by 0 bases and J by 3 bases, with 9 bases between. Looked up from germline, CDR1 is SGHRS and CDR2 is YFSETQ. CDR3 length equals 14 residues. CDR3 DNA: TGCGCCAGCAGCTTGGTAGCAGGGGACACTGAAGCTTTCTTT. Residues: CASSLVAGDTEAFF.

The chain has TRBV6-1 and TRBJ1-2; 7 bases fit TRBD1. The V and J ends lost 6 bases and 2 bases, in that order; junction bases with no gene match: 6. Germline V gene data show CDR1 as MNHNS and CDR2 as SASEGT. The length of the CDR3 is 14 residues. DNA for the CDR3: TGTGCCAGCAGCGCTGTACAGGGGAACTATGGCTACACCTTC. Translation gives CASSAVQGNYGYTF.

This rearrangement joins TRBV2 to TRBJ2-7; 13 nucleotides align to TRBD2. Germline lookup yields CDR1 SNHLY and CDR2 FYNNEI. The CDR3 is made up of 14 amino acids. Trimming at V came to 6 bases and at J to 7 bases, leaving 6 bases not matched to a gene. CDR3 sequence reads: CASSALAGGGEQYF. The CDR3 DNA follows: TGTGCCAGCAGCGCACTAGCGGGAGGGGGGGAGCAGTACTTC.

The DNA for the CDR3 is TGTGCCAGCAGCTTAACTAGCGGGAGCTCCTACGAGCAGTACTTC. This gives the protein CASSLTSGSSYEQYF. This chain joins TRBV7-2 and TRBJ2-7; 11 nucleotides match TRBD2. Unmatched junction bases numbered 0, after V lost 2 bases and J lost 0 bases. The CDR3 extends over 15 amino acids. Looked up from germline, CDR1 is SGHTA and CDR2 is FQGNSA.

The chain combines TRBV6-5 with TRBJ2-2; the D is unclear. CDR1 is MNHEY and CDR2 is SVGAGI in the germline V gene. This CDR3 spans 15 amino acids. With 7 bases removed from V and 4 bases from J, the gap between germline ends came to 16 bases. DNA for the CDR3: TGTGCCAGCAAGCTTGTAGGCCGTATCACCGGGGAGCTGTTTTTT. Translation gives CASKLVGRITGELFF.

The genes are TRBV6-1 and TRBJ1-2; a weak D match, TRBD1 (5 bases). Per germline, CDR1 MNHNS and CDR2 SASEGT. Between the trimmed V and J ends, which lost 0 bases and 3 bases, there was a span of 14 bases. The CDR3 is made up of 16 amino acids. The CDR3 sequence: CASSEALPGGHYGYTF. The CDR3, as DNA: TGTGCCAGCAGTGAAGCCCTTCCGGGGGGTCACTATGGCTACACCTTC.

The CDR3 bases are TGTGCCAGTAGCCCCGGACTAGCGGGGCCACAAGAGACCCAGTACTTC. Its translation is CASSPGLAGPQETQYF. The chain is built from TRBV19 and TRBJ2-5; 12 positions agree with TRBD2. This CDR3 contains 16 residues. V lost 6 bases and J lost 2; bases outside the gene matches: 7. Germline CDR1 is LNHDA and CDR2 is SQIVND (reference sequence). The whole variable domain, filled in from reference TRBV19 and TRBJ2-5, reads DGGITQSPKYLFRKEGQNVTLSCEQNLNHDAMYWYRQDPGQGLRLIYYSQIVNDFQKGDIAEGYSVSREKKESFPLTVTSAQKNPTAFYLCASSPGLAGPQETQYFGPGTRLLVL.

The V gene is TRBV7-9, the J gene TRBJ2-7; D is unclear. This CDR3 is 14 amino acids long. The V gene lost 4 bases and the J gene lost 0 bases, with 10 bases spanning the gap. The germline V gene has CDR1 SEHNR and CDR2 FQNEAQ (reference sequence). The CDR3 sequence: CASSSGRSSYEQYF. CDR3 DNA: TGTGCCAGCAGCTCCGGACGGAGCTCCTACGAGCAGTACTTC.

Here the CDR3 reads CAISSSGGLSTDTQYF. The CDR3 DNA reads as TGTGCCATCAGTTCTAGCGGGGGGCTAAGCACAGATACGCAGTATTTT. V is TRBV10-3 and J is TRBJ2-3, with 11 bases lining up with TRBD2. Germline CDR1 reads ENHRY; CDR2 reads SYGVKD. Trimming at V came to 5 bases and at J to 0 bases, leaving 4 bases not matched to a gene. The CDR3 runs to 16 residues.

The rearrangement links TRBV10-3 to TRBJ2-1; a possible D gene is TRBD2 (6 bases). V lost 5 bases to trimming and J lost 3 bases, with 11 bases between them. The CDR3 is 14 residues long. Germline V gene lookup returns CDR1 ENHRY and CDR2 SYGVKD. The CDR3 sequence is CAISSSVVYNEQFF. CDR3 in DNA: TGTGCCATCAGTTCTAGCGTCGTCTACAATGAGCAGTTCTTC.

In its sample, this clone was seen once. The rearrangement joins TRBV6-5 to TRBJ1-2; TRBD1 aligns across 7 bases. The germline V gene has CDR1 MNHEY and CDR2 SVGAGI. After removal of 6 bases from V and 1 base from J, the junction contained 2 bases not matched to a gene. The CDR3 is made up of 13 amino acids. The CDR3 nucleotides are TGTGCCAGCAGCCGGGACAGTAACTATGGCTACACCTTC. Protein product: CASSRDSNYGYTF.

The chain uses TRBV5-8 and TRBJ2-7; D unclear. This CDR3 comprises 14 residues. The ends were cut back, 4 bases at V and 4 bases at J, with 15 bases in the middle. Germline loops: CDR1 SGHTS, CDR2 YDEGEE. CDR3 sequence reads: CASSQTSIFYEQYF. CDR3 nucleotide sequence: TGTGCCAGCAGCCAGACCTCGATATTTTACGAGCAGTACTTC. The full variable domain, in which reference TRBV5-8 and TRBJ2-7 provide the parts outside the CDR3, is EAGVTQSPTHLIKTRGQQATLRCSPISGHTSVYWYQQALGLGLQFLLWYDEGEERNRGNFPPRFSGRQFPNYSSELNVNALELEDSALYLCASSQTSIFYEQYFGPGTRLTVT.

CDR3 bases: TGTGCCAGCAGTGGGGCAGGGGGGGCTGAGACCCAGTACTTC. This translates into CASSGAGGAETQYF. This chain connects TRBV6-1 to TRBJ2-5; D is possibly TRBD1 or TRBD2 (7 bases each). This CDR3 region has 14 residues. Per the germline V gene, CDR1 is MNHNS and CDR2 is SASEGT. Trimming pared 4 bases from V and 5 bases from J, leaving 14 bases between.

This clone appeared once. The chain recombines TRBV5-6 with TRBJ2-5; TRBD1 is a possible D gene (6 bases). The germline gives CDR1 SGHDT, CDR2 YYEEEE. The CDR3 runs 13 residues. V was clipped by 3 bases and J by 5 bases, with 11 bases between them. The CDR3 here is CASSSGVRETQYF. The DNA of the CDR3 is TGTGCCAGCAGCTCAGGGGTGAGGGAGACCCAGTACTTC.

This clone has only a few counts. The J gene is TRBJ1-6, the V gene TRBV5-1; no clear D. Germline CDR1 is SGHRS and CDR2 is YFSETQ. V was clipped by 0 bases and J by 1 base, with 8 bases between them. This CDR3 region has 16 residues. The CDR3 sequence is CASSLDGDSYNSPLHF. In DNA, the CDR3 is TGCGCCAGCAGCTTGGATGGGGATTCCTATAATTCACCCCTCCACTTT.

This chain joins TRBV11-3 and TRBJ1-1; the D gene is possibly TRBD1 (5 bases). V lost 3 bases and J 6 bases, leaving 17 bases between the germline ends. CDR1 is SGHNT and CDR2 is YENEEA in the germline V gene. CDR3 size: 15 residues. The CDR3 region is CASSFGLQGVSEAFF. As DNA, the CDR3 is TGTGCCAGCAGCTTCGGACTCCAGGGAGTGTCTGAAGCTTTCTTT.

The V and J genes are TRBV4-1 and TRBJ1-6; D is possibly TRBD1 (5 bases). This CDR3 has 18 residues. Trimming removed 0 bases at V and 5 bases at J, with 17 bases between. Germline-derived CDR1 and CDR2 are MGHRA and YSYEKL. The CDR3 protein is CASSQDPTGKRHNSPLHF. In DNA form, the CDR3 reads TGCGCCAGCAGCCAAGATCCTACAGGCAAACGCCATAATTCACCCCTCCACTTT.

In its sample, this clone was seen once. The V and J genes are TRBV27 and TRBJ2-2; possibly TRBD2 for D (6 bases). The CDR3 is 16 residues long. The ends were cut back, 6 bases at V and 0 bases at J, with 14 bases in the middle. From germline, CDR1 is MNHEY and CDR2 SMNVEV (reference sequence). The CDR3 reads CASSLVRGPNTGELFF. In nucleotides, the CDR3 is TGTGCCAGCAGCCTAGTGCGGGGCCCGAACACCGGGGAGCTGTTTTTT.

This clone was seen a single time. The chain has TRBV30 and TRBJ2-7; maybe TRBD2 (5 bases). Germline CDR1 is GTSNPN and CDR2 is SVGIG (reference sequence). The ends were cut back, 0 bases at V and 4 bases at J, with 13 bases in the middle. The CDR3 runs 14 residues. CDR3 in amino acids: CAWSVRRVGYEQYF. CDR3 DNA sequence: TGTGCCTGGAGTGTACGGCGGGTTGGATACGAGCAGTACTTC.

The chain employs TRBV5-1 and TRBJ1-1, with 8 nucleotides matching TRBD1. The CDR3 runs 18 residues. Germline CDR1 SGHRS, CDR2 YFSETQ. Germline trimming cut 0 bases from V and 4 bases from J; bases unmatched to any gene: 14. CDR3 bases: TGCGCCAGCAGCTTGGGTCAGGGGGCGAGCACCCTTTTCACTGAAGCTTTCTTT. Its translation is CASSLGQGASTLFTEAFF.

V and J are TRBV12-5 and TRBJ2-2; D perhaps matches TRBD2 (5 bases). The germline CDR1 and CDR2 sequences are LGHNT and FRNRAP. V was pared by 3 bases and J by 3 bases, with 14 bases between. There are 16 residues in the CDR3. The CDR3 is CASGFRQAGDTGELFF. The CDR3 DNA sequence: TGTGCTAGTGGTTTCCGGCAGGCCGGGGACACCGGGGAGCTGTTTTTT.